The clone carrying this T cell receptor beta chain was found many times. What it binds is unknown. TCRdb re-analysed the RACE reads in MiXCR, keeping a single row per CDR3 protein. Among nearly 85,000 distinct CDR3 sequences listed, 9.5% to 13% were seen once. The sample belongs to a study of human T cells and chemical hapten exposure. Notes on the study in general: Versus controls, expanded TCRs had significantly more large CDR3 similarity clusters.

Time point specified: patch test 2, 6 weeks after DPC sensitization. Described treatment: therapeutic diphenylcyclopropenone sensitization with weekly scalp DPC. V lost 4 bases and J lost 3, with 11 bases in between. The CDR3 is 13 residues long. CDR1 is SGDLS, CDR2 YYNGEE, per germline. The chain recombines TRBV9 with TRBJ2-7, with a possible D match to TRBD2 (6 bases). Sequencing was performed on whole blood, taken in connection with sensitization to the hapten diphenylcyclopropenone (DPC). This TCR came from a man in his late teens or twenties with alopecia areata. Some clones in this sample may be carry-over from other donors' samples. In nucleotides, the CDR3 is TGTGCCAGCAGCCCCCGGGGGTTCTACGAGCAGTACTTC. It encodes CASSPRGFYEQYF.